This T cell receptor beta chain was recovered during a study of beta chain features in type 1 diabetes. Whole-study context: Healthy donors and patients showed comparable age, gender and cell yields.

This clone was detected a few times. Its specificity is unknown. Study results and caveats: The naive, central memory and Treg TCRB repertoires of patients appeared to be more similar to one another than those of healthy donors.

V lost 3 bases and J 5 bases, leaving 13 bases between the germline ends. CDR3 length equals 14 residues. Germline V CDR1 and CDR2: MDHEN, SYDVKM. The isolated RNA, all of it, was reverse transcribed, so expressed TCRB transcripts were what got sequenced. Data came from immunoSEQ multiplex PCR; TCRdb stores just in-frame clones and leaves some out. The table shows nearly 250,000 clones, with around an eighth occurring only once. The rearrangement uses TRBV28 and TRBJ2-5; possible D gene TRBD1, 6 bases. Sequenced: naive CD4+ T cells from blood. The TCR originated in a middle-aged woman in good health. CDR3 nucleotides: TGTGCCAGCAGTTTTGTGGGGGCACGTGAGACCCAGTACTTC. Encoded protein: CASSFVGARETQYF.